Each of the 21 T cell receptor beta chains below was sequenced from the same sample in a study of response to subunit inactivated influenza vaccine. One entry per CDR3 protein, called by TCRdb with MiXCR from the RT-PCR reads. The sample holds around 520,000 distinct CDR3 sequences, 25% seen once. This material consisted of CD4+ T cells sorted from PBMCs, taken roughly 5 days after vaccination. These receptors all stem from a man aged 50-60 years who received an inactivated influenza vaccine.

V usage is TRBV29-1 and J usage is TRBJ2-3; the D is unclear. The ends were cut back, 5 bases at V and 2 bases at J, with 11 bases in the middle. CDR1 and CDR2 (germline): SQVTM, ANQGSEA. This CDR3 contains 13 residues. This CDR3 reads CSVHLRFTDTQYF. The CDR3 nucleotides read TGCAGCGTTCATCTCAGATTCACAGATACGCAGTATTTT.

The V gene is TRBV20-1, the J gene TRBJ2-2; TRBD2 matches 12 bases. The germline gives CDR1 DFQATT, CDR2 SNEGSKA (reference sequence). The CDR3 spans 14 residues. Germline trimming cut 3 bases from V and 6 bases from J; bases unmatched to any gene: 2. CDR3 sequence (DNA): TGCAGTGCTAGGCTAGCGGGAGGGTCCGGGGAGCTGTTTTTT. Protein: CSARLAGGSGELFF.

This chain links TRBV10-3 with TRBJ2-2; D call uncertain. Trimming took off 6 bases at V and 6 bases at J, with 11 bases between the two ends. Looked up from germline, CDR1 is ENHRY and CDR2 is SYGVKD. This CDR3 spans 13 amino acids. This CDR3 reads CAIRPATAGELFF. The DNA for the CDR3 is TGTGCCATCAGGCCTGCTACGGCCGGGGAGCTGTTTTTT.

This clonotype was seen a handful of times. The V gene is TRBV4-1, the J gene TRBJ1-5; no definite D call. V shed 4 bases and J shed 7 bases, with 11 bases lying between them. The V gene's germline CDR1 is MGHRA and CDR2 YSYEKL. This CDR3 is 13 amino acids long. CDR3 DNA sequence: TGCGCCAGCAGCCGCGTTGGCACCCAGCCCCAGCATTTT. It codes for CASSRVGTQPQHF.

The CDR3 is CASSHLRTGQDEQFF. CDR3 bases: TGCGCCAGCAGCCACCTCAGGACAGGGCAAGATGAGCAGTTCTTC. The V call is TRBV4-3, the J call TRBJ2-1; 8 nucleotides match TRBD1. The CDR3 contains 15 residues. Looked up from germline, CDR1 is LGHNA and CDR2 is YSLEER. Trimming at V came to 3 bases and at J to 8 bases, leaving 9 bases not matched to a gene.

This clonotype was observed a few times. The genes are TRBV20-1 and TRBJ1-5; D may be TRBD1 (5 bases). This CDR3 has 17 residues. In germline, CDR1 is DFQATT, CDR2 SNEGSKA (reference sequence). Trimming stripped 5 bases from V and 0 bases from J, with 20 bases between. The CDR3 protein is CSAPSRVAGNSNQPQHF. The CDR3 region has the DNA TGCAGTGCTCCATCGAGGGTGGCAGGGAATAGCAATCAGCCCCAGCATTTT.

The V call is TRBV19, the J call TRBJ2-4; the D gene is possibly TRBD1 (5 bases). Trimming took off 2 bases at V and 2 bases at J, with 13 bases between the two ends. Per the germline V gene, CDR1 is LNHDA and CDR2 is SQIVND (reference sequence). The CDR3 covers 16 residues. The CDR3: CASSIRRTQPKNIQYF. The CDR3 nucleotides read TGTGCCAGTAGTATAAGAAGGACACAGCCCAAAAACATTCAGTACTTC.

The genes are TRBV12-3 or TRBV12-4 and TRBJ1-2; D remains unclear. The CDR3 runs to 15 residues. Trimming shortened V by 5 bases and J by 3 bases, and 16 bases separated the two germline ends. In DNA form, the CDR3 reads TGTGCCAGCAGTCCGACCGTCTTGAGACACTATGGCTACACCTTC. Translated, it gives CASSPTVLRHYGYTF.

The chain recombines TRBV12-3 or TRBV12-4 with TRBJ1-4; perhaps TRBD1 as D (6 bases). The V gene lost 6 bases and the J gene lost 8 bases, with 19 bases spanning the gap. This CDR3 comprises 15 residues. The CDR3 loop reads CASSPNSGVGEKLFF. CDR3 in DNA: TGTGCCAGCAGCCCCAACTCAGGGGTTGGGGAAAAACTGTTTTTT.

The CDR3 sequence: CASSPMGDRGQPQHF. The CDR3 bases are TGTGCCAGCAGCCCTATGGGGGACAGGGGACAGCCCCAGCATTTT. The J gene is TRBJ1-5, the V gene TRBV7-9; 10 bases are a match to TRBD1. The V and J ends lost 5 bases and 7 bases, in that order; junction bases with no gene match: 8. The CDR3 has 15 residues. Per the germline V gene, CDR1 is SEHNR and CDR2 is FQNEAQ (reference sequence).

This rearrangement joins TRBV7-6 to TRBJ1-5; D is perhaps TRBD1 (6 bases). With 5 bases removed from V and 4 bases from J, the gap between germline ends came to 15 bases. The CDR3 spans 15 residues. Germline loops: CDR1 SGHVS, CDR2 FNYEAQ. DNA of the CDR3: TGTGCCAGCAGCATGGGGGCGGGTCGGAATCAGCCCCAGCATTTT. Translation: CASSMGAGRNQPQHF. The complete variable domain, with remaining parts taken from reference TRBV7-6 and TRBJ1-5, reads GAGVSQSPRYKVTKRGQDVALRCDPISGHVSLYWYRQALGQGPEFLTYFNYEAQQDKSGLPNDRFSAERPEGSISTLTIQRTEQRDSAMYRCASSMGAGRNQPQHFGDGTRLSIL.

CDR3: CASSLISGMSYEQYF. In nucleotides, the CDR3 is TGCGCCAGCAGCTTGATTAGCGGGATGTCCTACGAGCAGTACTTC. The rearrangement links TRBV5-1 to TRBJ2-7, with 8 bases identical to TRBD2. Germline-derived CDR1 and CDR2 are SGHRS and YFSETQ. The CDR3 covers 15 residues. J was trimmed by 1 base and V by 1 base; bases with no gene match: 4.

This clonotype has more than one count but fewer than ten. V and J are TRBV5-5 and TRBJ2-3; D is uncertain. CDR1 and CDR2 (germline): SGHKS, YYEKEE (reference sequence). Trimming pared 0 bases from V and 2 bases from J, leaving 13 bases between. This CDR3 is 16 amino acids long. The CDR3 DNA follows: TGTGCCAGCAGCTTGGGACGTGCGACGGTCACAGATACGCAGTATTTT. Its translation is CASSLGRATVTDTQYF.

The chain couples TRBV12-3 or TRBV12-4 to TRBJ2-7; 12 nucleotides match TRBD1. The CDR3 is 15 amino acids. The V segment lost 5 bases and the J segment 7 bases; nucleotides outside the gene matches: 9. CDR3 sequence reads: CASSTTGTGGDEQYF. CDR3 bases: TGTGCCAGCAGTACCACCGGGACAGGGGGCGATGAGCAGTACTTC.

The V call is TRBV5-1, the J call TRBJ2-5; a possible D gene is TRBD1 (6 bases). Germline V gene sequence: CDR1 SGHRS, CDR2 YFSETQ. The CDR3 runs to 14 residues. V was shortened by 3 bases and J by 1 base, with 10 bases between the two germline ends. CDR3 DNA: TGCGCCAGCAGCTGGGGGACATCCCAAGAGACCCAGTACTTC. It encodes CASSWGTSQETQYF.

The chain's CDR3 is CASSYRQGFGSGYTF. The CDR3 bases are TGTGCCAGCAGCTACCGCCAGGGGTTCGGAAGTGGCTACACCTTC. This chain joins TRBV7-8 and TRBJ1-2, with a tentative D call TRBD1 (6 bases). Germline V lookup: CDR1 SGHVS, CDR2 FQNEAQ. This CDR3 is built from 15 residues. Trimming cost V 4 bases and J 7 bases, with 19 bases left between them.

In this sample, this clonotype turned up many times. This chain connects TRBV5-6 to TRBJ2-7, with 9 bases matching TRBD1. Losses at the gene ends were 4 bases for V and 3 bases for J; bases not matched to a gene: 5. Germline CDR1 is SGHDT and CDR2 is YYEEEE. The CDR3 extends over 14 amino acids. The CDR3 loop reads CASSPWDRDYEQYF. In DNA, the CDR3 is TGTGCCAGCAGCCCGTGGGACAGGGACTACGAGCAGTACTTC.

The J gene is TRBJ1-5, the V gene TRBV20-1; D possibly corresponds to TRBD1 (6 bases). Germline values: CDR1 DFQATT, CDR2 SNEGSKA (reference sequence). This CDR3 is built from 15 residues. The V end was cut by 0 bases, the J end by 6 bases, with 15 bases between. This CDR3 is CSARDLQGRGQPQHF. The CDR3 DNA is TGCAGTGCTAGAGATCTGCAGGGGCGCGGTCAGCCCCAGCATTTT.

The table lists this clonotype with many counts. The rearrangement uses TRBV12-3 or TRBV12-4 and TRBJ2-7; 10 nucleotides line up with TRBD2. J lost 5 bases, V lost 8 bases, and 9 bases had no gene match. The CDR3 has 14 residues. Written as DNA, the CDR3 is TGTGCCAGCGGAGCTAGCGGGAGTGAAGACGAGCAGTACTTC. Residues: CASGASGSEDEQYF.

In its sample, this clonotype was seen once. This chain links TRBV4-3 with TRBJ2-1; the D gene could be TRBD1 or TRBD2 (5 bases each). Germline V lookup: CDR1 LGHNA, CDR2 YSLEER. V lost 0 bases and J 7 bases, leaving 7 bases between the germline ends. This CDR3 contains 13 residues. The CDR3, as DNA: TGCGCCAGCAGCCAAGAAGAGGGGAATGAGCAGTTCTTC. Its protein is CASSQEEGNEQFF.

This chain joins TRBV3-1 and TRBJ2-3; tentative D call: TRBD2 (5 bases). This CDR3 has 16 residues. V shed 4 bases and J shed 0 bases, with 14 bases lying between them. Germline V CDR1 and CDR2: LGHDT, YNNKEL (reference sequence). CDR3: CASSPLRRTSTDTQYF. CDR3 sequence (DNA): TGTGCCAGCAGCCCCCTAAGGAGGACTAGCACAGATACGCAGTATTTT.